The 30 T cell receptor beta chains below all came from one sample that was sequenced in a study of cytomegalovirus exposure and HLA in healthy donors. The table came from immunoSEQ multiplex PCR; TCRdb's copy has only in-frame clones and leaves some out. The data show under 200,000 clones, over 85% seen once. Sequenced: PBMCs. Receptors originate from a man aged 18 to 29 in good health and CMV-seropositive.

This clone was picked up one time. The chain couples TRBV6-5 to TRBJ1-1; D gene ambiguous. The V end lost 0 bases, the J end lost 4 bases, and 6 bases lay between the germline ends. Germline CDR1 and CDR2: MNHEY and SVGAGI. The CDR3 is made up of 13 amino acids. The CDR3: CASSYSRGTEAFF. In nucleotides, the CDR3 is TGTGCCAGCAGTTACTCGAGAGGCACTGAAGCTTTCTTT.

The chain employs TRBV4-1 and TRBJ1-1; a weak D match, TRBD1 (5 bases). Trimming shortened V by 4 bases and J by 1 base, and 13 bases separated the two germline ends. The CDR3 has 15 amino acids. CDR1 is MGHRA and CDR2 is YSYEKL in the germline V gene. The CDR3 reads CASSRGHTENTEAFF. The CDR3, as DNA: TGCGCCAGCAGCCGAGGACACACCGAGAACACTGAAGCTTTCTTT.

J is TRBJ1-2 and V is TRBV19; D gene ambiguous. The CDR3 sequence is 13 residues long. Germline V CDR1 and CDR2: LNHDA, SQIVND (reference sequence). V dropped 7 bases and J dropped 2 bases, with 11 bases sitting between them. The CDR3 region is CASTSRENYGYTF. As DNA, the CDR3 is TGTGCCAGTACCTCGAGGGAGAACTATGGCTACACCTTC. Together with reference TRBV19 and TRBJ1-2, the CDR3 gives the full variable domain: DGGITQSPKYLFRKEGQNVTLSCEQNLNHDAMYWYRQDPGQGLRLIYYSQIVNDFQKGDIAEGYSVSREKKESFPLTVTSAQKNPTAFYLCASTSRENYGYTFGSGTRLTVV.

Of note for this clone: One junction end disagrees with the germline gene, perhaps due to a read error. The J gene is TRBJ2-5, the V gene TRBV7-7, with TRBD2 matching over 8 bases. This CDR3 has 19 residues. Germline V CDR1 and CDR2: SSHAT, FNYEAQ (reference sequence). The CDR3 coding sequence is TGTGCTAGCAGCCCCAGCGGGGGAATGGCGGCTAGCTTGGGGGAGACCCAGTACTTC. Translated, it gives CASSPSGGMAASLGETQYF.

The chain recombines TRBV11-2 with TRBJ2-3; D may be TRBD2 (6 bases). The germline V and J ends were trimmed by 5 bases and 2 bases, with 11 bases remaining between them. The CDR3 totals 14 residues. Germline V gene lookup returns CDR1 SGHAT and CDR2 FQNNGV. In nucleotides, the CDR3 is TGTGCCAGCAGCCCGGACTATTACACAGATACGCAGTATTTT. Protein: CASSPDYYTDTQYF.

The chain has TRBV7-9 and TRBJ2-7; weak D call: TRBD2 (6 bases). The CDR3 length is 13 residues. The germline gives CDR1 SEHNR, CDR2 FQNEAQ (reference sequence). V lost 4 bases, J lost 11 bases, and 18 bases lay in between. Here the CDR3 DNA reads TGTGCCAGCAGCTCCCCGGGGGATGGGATTAAGTACTTC. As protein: CASSSPGDGIKYF.

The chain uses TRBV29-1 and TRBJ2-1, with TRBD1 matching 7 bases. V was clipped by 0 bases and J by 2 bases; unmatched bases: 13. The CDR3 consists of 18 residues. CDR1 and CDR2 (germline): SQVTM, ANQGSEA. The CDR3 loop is CSVEDIGSGTATYNEQFF. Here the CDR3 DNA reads TGCAGCGTTGAAGATATCGGATCGGGGACAGCCACCTACAATGAGCAGTTCTTC.

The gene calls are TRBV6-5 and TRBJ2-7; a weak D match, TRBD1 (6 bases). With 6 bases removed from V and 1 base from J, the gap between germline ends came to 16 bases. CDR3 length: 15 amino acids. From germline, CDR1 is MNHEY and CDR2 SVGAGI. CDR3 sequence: CASRPNRDISYEQYF. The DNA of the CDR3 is TGTGCCAGCAGACCAAACCGGGACATTTCCTACGAGCAGTACTTC.

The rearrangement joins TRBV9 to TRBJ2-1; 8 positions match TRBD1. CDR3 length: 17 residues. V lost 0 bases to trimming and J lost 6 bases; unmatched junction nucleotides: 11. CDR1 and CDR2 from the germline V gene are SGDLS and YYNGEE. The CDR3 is CASSVEGQGFGSNEQFF. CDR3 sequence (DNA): TGTGCCAGCAGCGTAGAAGGACAGGGCTTTGGCAGCAATGAGCAGTTCTTC. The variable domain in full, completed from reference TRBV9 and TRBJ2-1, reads DSGVTQTPKHLITATGQRVTLRCSPRSGDLSVYWYQQSLDQGLQFLIQYYNGEERAKGNILERFSAQQFPDLHSELNLSSLELGDSALYFCASSVEGQGFGSNEQFFGPGTRLTVL.

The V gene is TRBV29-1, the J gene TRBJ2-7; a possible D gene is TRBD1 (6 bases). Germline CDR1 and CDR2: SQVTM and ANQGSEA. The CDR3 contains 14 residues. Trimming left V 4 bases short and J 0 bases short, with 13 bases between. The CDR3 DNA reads TGCAGCGTTGGCCACAGGGCGAGCTCCTACGAGCAGTACTTC. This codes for CSVGHRASSYEQYF.

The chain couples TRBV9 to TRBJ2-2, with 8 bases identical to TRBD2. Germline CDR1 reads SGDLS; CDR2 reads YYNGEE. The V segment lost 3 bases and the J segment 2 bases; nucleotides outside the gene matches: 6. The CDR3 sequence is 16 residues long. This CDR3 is CASSASGSANTGELFF. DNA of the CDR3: TGTGCCAGCAGCGCCAGCGGGAGCGCCAACACCGGGGAGCTGTTTTTT.

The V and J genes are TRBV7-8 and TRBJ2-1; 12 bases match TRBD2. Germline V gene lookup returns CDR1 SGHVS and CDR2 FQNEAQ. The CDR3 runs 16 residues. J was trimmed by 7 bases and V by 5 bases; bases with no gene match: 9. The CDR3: CASSPLTSGRENEQFF. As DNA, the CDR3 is TGTGCCAGCAGCCCCTTGACTAGCGGGAGAGAGAATGAGCAGTTCTTC. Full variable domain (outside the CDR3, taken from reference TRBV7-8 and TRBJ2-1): GAGVSQSPRYKVAKRGQDVALRCDPISGHVSLFWYQQALGQGPEFLTYFQNEAQLDKSGLPSDRFFAERPEGSVSTLKIQRTQQEDSAVYLCASSPLTSGRENEQFFGPGTRLTVL.

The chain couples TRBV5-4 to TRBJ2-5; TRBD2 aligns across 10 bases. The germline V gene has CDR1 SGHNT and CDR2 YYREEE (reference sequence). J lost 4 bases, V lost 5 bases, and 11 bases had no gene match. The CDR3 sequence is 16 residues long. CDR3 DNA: TGTGCCAGCAGTCCTCAAGCGGGAGGGCCGGGAGAGACCCAGTACTTC. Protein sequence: CASSPQAGGPGETQYF.

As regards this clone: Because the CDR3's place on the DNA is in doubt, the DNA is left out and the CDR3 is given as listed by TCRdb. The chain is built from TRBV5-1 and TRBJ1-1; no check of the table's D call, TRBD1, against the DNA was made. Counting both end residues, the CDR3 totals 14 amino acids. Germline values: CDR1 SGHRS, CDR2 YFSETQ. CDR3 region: CASSFGQGDTEAFF.

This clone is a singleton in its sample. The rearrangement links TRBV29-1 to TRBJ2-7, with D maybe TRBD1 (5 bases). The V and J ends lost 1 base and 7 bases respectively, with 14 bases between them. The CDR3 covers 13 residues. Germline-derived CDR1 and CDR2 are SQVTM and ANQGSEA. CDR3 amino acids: CSVEAQGPGEQYF. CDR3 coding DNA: TGCAGCGTTGAAGCTCAGGGTCCTGGGGAGCAGTACTTC.

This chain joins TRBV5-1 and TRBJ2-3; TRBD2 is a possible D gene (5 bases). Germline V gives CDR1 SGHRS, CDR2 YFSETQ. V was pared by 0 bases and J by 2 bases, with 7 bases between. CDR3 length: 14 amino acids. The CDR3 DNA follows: TGCGCCAGCAGCTTGGCGGGGAACACAGATACGCAGTATTTT. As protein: CASSLAGNTDTQYF.

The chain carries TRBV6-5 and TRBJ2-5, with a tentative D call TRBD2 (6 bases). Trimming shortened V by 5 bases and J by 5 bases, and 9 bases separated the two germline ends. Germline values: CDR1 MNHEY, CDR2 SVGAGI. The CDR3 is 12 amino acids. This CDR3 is CASSSGWETQYF. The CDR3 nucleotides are TGTGCCAGCAGTAGCGGGTGGGAGACCCAGTACTTC.

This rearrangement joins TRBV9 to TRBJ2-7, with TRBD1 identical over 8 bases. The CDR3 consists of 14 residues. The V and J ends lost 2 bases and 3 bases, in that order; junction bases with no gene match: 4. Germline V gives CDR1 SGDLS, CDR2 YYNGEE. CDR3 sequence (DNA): TGTGCCAGCAGCGTGGGGACAGGCAACTACGAGCAGTACTTC. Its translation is CASSVGTGNYEQYF.

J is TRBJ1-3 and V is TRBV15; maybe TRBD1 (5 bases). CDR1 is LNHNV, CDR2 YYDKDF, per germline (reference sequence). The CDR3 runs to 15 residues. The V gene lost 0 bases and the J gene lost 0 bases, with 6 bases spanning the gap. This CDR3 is CATSRDTGSGNTIYF. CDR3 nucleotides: TGTGCCACCAGCAGAGATACAGGCTCTGGAAACACCATATATTTT.

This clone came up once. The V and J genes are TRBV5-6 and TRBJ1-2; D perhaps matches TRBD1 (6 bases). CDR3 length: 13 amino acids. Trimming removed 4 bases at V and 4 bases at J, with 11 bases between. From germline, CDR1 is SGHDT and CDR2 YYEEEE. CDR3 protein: CASSQDRFYGYTF. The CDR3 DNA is TGTGCCAGCAGCCAGGACAGATTCTATGGCTACACCTTC. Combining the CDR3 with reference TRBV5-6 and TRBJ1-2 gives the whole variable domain DAGVTQSPTHLIKTRGQQVTLRCSPKSGHDTVSWYQQALGQGPQFIFQYYEEEERQRGNFPDRFSGHQFPNYSSELNVNALLLGDSALYLCASSQDRFYGYTFGSGTRLTVV.

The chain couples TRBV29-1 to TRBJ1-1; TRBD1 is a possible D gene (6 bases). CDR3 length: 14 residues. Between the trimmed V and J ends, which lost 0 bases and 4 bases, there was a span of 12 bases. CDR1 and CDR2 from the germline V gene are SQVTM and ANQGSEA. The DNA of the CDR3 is TGCAGCGTTGAAGAGGGGGCGCTTAGCACTGAAGCTTTCTTT. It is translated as CSVEEGALSTEAFF.

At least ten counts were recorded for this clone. DNA of the CDR3: TGTGCCAGCAGTGAGGGGGAGGACAGGGGGTCCGATACGCAGTATTTT. This translates into CASSEGEDRGSDTQYF. This sequence joins TRBV6-4 and TRBJ2-3; 10 positions match TRBD1. With 3 bases clipped from V and 6 bases from J, the junction kept 9 bases outside the gene matches. Germline loops: CDR1 MRHNA, CDR2 SNTAGT. The CDR3 is 16 residues long.

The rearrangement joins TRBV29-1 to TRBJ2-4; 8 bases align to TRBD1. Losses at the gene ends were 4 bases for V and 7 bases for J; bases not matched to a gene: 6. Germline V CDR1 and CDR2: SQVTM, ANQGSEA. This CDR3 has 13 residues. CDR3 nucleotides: TGCAGCGTTGTCAGGGGGCAAGAGAACATTCAGTACTTC. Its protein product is CSVVRGQENIQYF.

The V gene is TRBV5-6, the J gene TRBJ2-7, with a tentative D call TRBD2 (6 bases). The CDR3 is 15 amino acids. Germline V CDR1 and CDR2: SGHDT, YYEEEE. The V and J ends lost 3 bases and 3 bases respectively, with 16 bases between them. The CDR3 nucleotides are TGTGCCAGCAGCTCCCCGGGGGAGGCCCTCTACGAGCAGTACTTC. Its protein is CASSSPGEALYEQYF.

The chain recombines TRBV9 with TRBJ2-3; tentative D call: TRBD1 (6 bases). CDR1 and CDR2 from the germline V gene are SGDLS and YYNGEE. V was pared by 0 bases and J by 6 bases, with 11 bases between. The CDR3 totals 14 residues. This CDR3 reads CASSVEGGGDTQYF. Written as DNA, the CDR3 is TGTGCCAGCAGCGTAGAAGGGGGTGGGGATACGCAGTATTTT.

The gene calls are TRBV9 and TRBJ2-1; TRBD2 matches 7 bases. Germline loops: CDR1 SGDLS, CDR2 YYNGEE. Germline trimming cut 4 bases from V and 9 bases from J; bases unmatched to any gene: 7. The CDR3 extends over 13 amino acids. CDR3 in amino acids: CASSPRLAGEQFF. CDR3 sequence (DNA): TGTGCCAGCAGCCCCCGACTAGCCGGTGAGCAGTTCTTC.

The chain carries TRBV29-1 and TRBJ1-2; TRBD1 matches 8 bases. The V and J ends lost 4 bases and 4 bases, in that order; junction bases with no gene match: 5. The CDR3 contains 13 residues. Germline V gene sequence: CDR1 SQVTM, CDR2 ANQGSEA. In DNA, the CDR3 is TGCAGCGTTGGTGACAGGGGAGTCTATGGCTACACCTTC. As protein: CSVGDRGVYGYTF. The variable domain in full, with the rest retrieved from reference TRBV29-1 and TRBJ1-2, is SAVISQKPSRDICQRGTSLTIQCQVDSQVTMMFWYRQQPGQSLTLIATANQGSEATYESGFVIDKFPISRPNLTFSTLTVSNMSPEDSSIYLCSVGDRGVYGYTFGSGTRLTVV.

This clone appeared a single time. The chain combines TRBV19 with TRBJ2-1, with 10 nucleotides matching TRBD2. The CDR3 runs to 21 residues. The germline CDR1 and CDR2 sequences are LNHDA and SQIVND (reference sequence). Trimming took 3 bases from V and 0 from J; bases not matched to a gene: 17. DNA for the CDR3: TGTGCCAGTAGTATTGCGATACCGGGACTAGCGAACCCTAGCTCCTACAATGAGCAGTTCTTC. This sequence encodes CASSIAIPGLANPSSYNEQFF. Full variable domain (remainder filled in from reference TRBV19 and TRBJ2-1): DGGITQSPKYLFRKEGQNVTLSCEQNLNHDAMYWYRQDPGQGLRLIYYSQIVNDFQKGDIAEGYSVSREKKESFPLTVTSAQKNPTAFYLCASSIAIPGLANPSSYNEQFFGPGTRLTVL.

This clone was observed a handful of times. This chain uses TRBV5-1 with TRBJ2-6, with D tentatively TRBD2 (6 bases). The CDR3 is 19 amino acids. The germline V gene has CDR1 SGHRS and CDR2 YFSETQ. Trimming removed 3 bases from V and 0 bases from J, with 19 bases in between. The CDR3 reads CASSSQAGGTLSGANVLTF. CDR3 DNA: TGCGCCAGCAGCTCGCAGGCTGGCGGGACCCTCTCTGGGGCCAACGTCCTGACTTTC.

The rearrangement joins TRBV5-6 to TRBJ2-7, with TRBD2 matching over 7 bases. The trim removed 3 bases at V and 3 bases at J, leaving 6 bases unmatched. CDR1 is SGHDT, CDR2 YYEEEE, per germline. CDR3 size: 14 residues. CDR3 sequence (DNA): TGTGCCAGCAGCTGGGACGGGAGGTTCTACGAGCAGTACTTC. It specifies CASSWDGRFYEQYF.